Following are 25 T cell receptor beta chains from one sample sequenced in a study of T-cell memory formation after mild COVID-19. Each CDR3 protein is one row after TCRdb ran MiXCR on the 5' RACE reads. The sample has 200,000 to 250,000 distinct CDR3 sequences; approximately 10% are singletons. Sequences were obtained from PBMCs or a T cell subset sorted from them (not recorded which). Every receptor here comes from a man between 18 and 35 years old who had mild COVID-19 (a few samples of this study predate the infection). Cell type and time point are not known.

This clonotype turned up a few times. The chain recombines TRBV18 with TRBJ1-5; D is uncertain. The CDR3 consists of 14 residues. Germline lookup yields CDR1 KGHSH and CDR2 LQKENI. The ends were cut back, 6 bases at V and 5 bases at J, with 14 bases in the middle. The CDR3 DNA reads TGTGCCAGCTCGCCCGCGATGGTGTATCAGCCCCAGCATTTT. Translation gives CASSPAMVYQPQHF.

This chain links TRBV18 with TRBJ2-7; TRBD2 might be the D (5 bases). CDR3 size: 13 residues. Per germline, CDR1 KGHSH and CDR2 LQKENI. The V end lost 3 bases, the J end lost 2 bases, and 8 bases lay between the germline ends. The CDR3 protein is CASSPTAAYEQYV. The DNA of the CDR3 is TGTGCCAGCTCACCTACAGCGGCCTACGAGCAGTACGTC.

In its sample, this clonotype was seen a few times. This chain uses TRBV4-3 with TRBJ2-5; TRBD2 aligns across 9 bases. The V gene's germline CDR1 is LGHNA and CDR2 YSLEER. V was pared by 1 base and J by 5 bases, with 2 bases of the junction left unmatched. This CDR3 is built from 14 residues. CDR3 region: CASSQGAGGETQYF. The CDR3 coding sequence is TGCGCCAGCAGCCAAGGAGCGGGGGGCGAGACCCAGTACTTC.

This clonotype was seen ten or more times. V and J are TRBV5-1 and TRBJ1-5, with 9 bases identical to TRBD1. The V gene's germline CDR1 is SGHRS and CDR2 YFSETQ. V lost 3 bases, J lost 7 bases, and 5 bases stayed unmatched. The CDR3 is 14 amino acids. The CDR3 region is CASSWGQGSQPQHF. CDR3 bases: TGCGCCAGCAGCTGGGGACAGGGCAGCCAGCCCCAGCATTTT.

This clonotype was picked up a small number of times. As DNA, the CDR3 is TGTGCCAGCAGCTTAGACTGGACAGGGGCCTACAATGAGCAGTTCTTC. Protein product: CASSLDWTGAYNEQFF. The gene calls are TRBV11-2 and TRBJ2-1, with 9 bases aligning to TRBD1. J was trimmed by 2 bases and V by 0 bases; bases with no gene match: 2. CDR3 length: 16 residues. CDR1 is SGHAT and CDR2 is FQNNGV in the germline V gene. Variable domain in full (rest from reference TRBV11-2 and TRBJ2-1): EAGVAQSPRYKIIEKRQSVAFWCNPISGHATLYWYQQILGQGPKLLIQFQNNGVVDDSQLPKDRFSAERLKGVDSTLKIQPAKLEDSAVYLCASSLDWTGAYNEQFFGPGTRLTVL.

This clonotype was seen a few times. This chain links TRBV27 with TRBJ2-3; 7 nucleotides line up with TRBD2. Trimming removed 6 bases from V and 3 bases from J; junction bases left unmatched: 15. The CDR3 loop spans 17 amino acids. CDR1 and CDR2 (germline): MNHEY, SMNVEV (reference sequence). The CDR3 nucleotides are TGTGCCAGCAGCCGCGCAAGGACTAGGGAGTCGACAGATACGCAGTATTTT. Its protein product is CASSRARTRESTDTQYF.

This clonotype was seen a handful of times. The chain employs TRBV2 and TRBJ1-5; a possible D gene is TRBD1 (5 bases). Germline V gene lookup returns CDR1 SNHLY and CDR2 FYNNEI. The V and J ends lost 5 bases and 4 bases respectively, with 9 bases between them. This CDR3 spans 13 amino acids. CDR3 DNA: TGTGCCAGCAGTCGGGACCGGAATCAGCCCCAGCATTTT. The encoded protein is CASSRDRNQPQHF.

The V gene is TRBV5-4, the J gene TRBJ2-3; 11 nucleotides line up with TRBD1. Germline CDR1 reads SGHNT; CDR2 reads YYREEE (reference sequence). The CDR3 is made up of 15 amino acids. Trimming at V came to 0 bases and at J to 4 bases, leaving 1 base not matched to a gene. Here the CDR3 DNA reads TGTGCCAGCAGCTTGGTGGGACAGGGGGCAGATACGCAGTATTTT. This sequence encodes CASSLVGQGADTQYF. The variable domain in full, completed from reference TRBV5-4 and TRBJ2-3, reads ETGVTQSPTHLIKTRGQQVTLRCSSQSGHNTVSWYQQALGQGPQFIFQYYREEENGRGNFPPRFSGLQFPNYSSELNVNALELDDSALYLCASSLVGQGADTQYFGPGTRLTVL.

The sample holds a few counts of this clonotype. This rearrangement joins TRBV5-1 to TRBJ1-1, with D unclear. V lost 2 bases, J lost 2 bases, and 19 bases lay in between. The CDR3 contains 17 residues. Germline-derived CDR1 and CDR2 are SGHRS and YFSETQ. In nucleotides, the CDR3 is TGCGCCAGCAGCTTCTCCCCTATGACCGGCGGAAACACTGAAGCTTTCTTT. Translation gives CASSFSPMTGGNTEAFF.

This clonotype was recorded at least ten times. This rearrangement joins TRBV5-6 to TRBJ2-3; TRBD2 aligns across 8 bases. The J segment lost 6 bases and the V segment lost 4 bases, leaving 19 bases of the junction unmatched. The CDR3 runs to 18 residues. Germline lookup yields CDR1 SGHDT and CDR2 YYEEEE. In DNA form, the CDR3 reads TGTGCCAGCAGCATCACTCCCGGGCGGGGGGTATCTGAGGATACGCAGTATTTT. Protein sequence: CASSITPGRGVSEDTQYF.

The chain carries TRBV5-6 and TRBJ2-1; D gene ambiguous. Trimming stripped 4 bases from V and 0 bases from J, with 14 bases between. Germline values: CDR1 SGHDT, CDR2 YYEEEE. This CDR3 has 16 residues. CDR3 nucleotides: TGTGCCAGCAGCGTGGGTCCCCCGAACTCCTACAATGAGCAGTTCTTC. Protein: CASSVGPPNSYNEQFF. Full variable domain (outside the CDR3, taken from reference TRBV5-6 and TRBJ2-1): DAGVTQSPTHLIKTRGQQVTLRCSPKSGHDTVSWYQQALGQGPQFIFQYYEEEERQRGNFPDRFSGHQFPNYSSELNVNALLLGDSALYLCASSVGPPNSYNEQFFGPGTRLTVL.

CDR3 coding DNA: TGTGCCAGCAGCCAAGATGGGGGACCGAGGGGGGAAAAACTGTTTTTT. Amino acids: CASSQDGGPRGEKLFF. The V call is TRBV3-1, the J call TRBJ1-4, with D possibly matching TRBD1 (6 bases). Germline CDR1 is LGHDT and CDR2 is YNNKEL (reference sequence). The CDR3 is made up of 16 amino acids. With 0 bases removed from V and 8 bases from J, the gap between germline ends came to 16 bases.

In this sample, this clonotype turned up a few times. The chain has TRBV10-2 and TRBJ1-1; D remains ambiguous. The CDR3 covers 11 residues. Germline V gene sequence: CDR1 WSHSY, CDR2 SAAADI. V was pared by 2 bases and J by 10 bases, with 8 bases between. CDR3 nucleotide sequence: TGCGCCAGCAGTGAGACCGGAGGAGCTTTCTTT. This translates into CASSETGGAFF.

This clonotype came up a few times. The V gene is TRBV7-9, the J gene TRBJ2-2; 9 positions match TRBD2. The CDR3 spans 15 residues. From germline, CDR1 is SEHNR and CDR2 FQNEAQ (reference sequence). The junction had 4 bases not matched to a gene; V was cut back by 5 bases and J by 3 bases. CDR3 nucleotides: TGTGCCAGCAGCACGGGACTAGCTTACACCGGGGAGCTGTTTTTT. Translated: CASSTGLAYTGELFF.

This rearrangement joins TRBV4-2 to TRBJ2-7; D is undetermined. The germline V gene encodes CDR1 LGHNA and CDR2 YNFKEQ. The CDR3 contains 14 residues. Deletions cut 2 bases from V and 3 bases from J, with 11 bases between. Written as DNA, the CDR3 is TGTGCCAGCAGCCAAAAGGACCGAGTCTACGAGCAGTACTTC. As protein: CASSQKDRVYEQYF.

Concerning this clonotype: The conserved phenylalanine or tryptophan normally closing the CDR3 is absent here, so this likely arose from a read error. The chain links TRBV3-1 to TRBJ2-2; TRBD2 might be the D (5 bases). CDR1 and CDR2 (germline): LGHDT, YNNKEL (reference sequence). This CDR3 is built from 13 residues. The CDR3 loop is CASRPENTGVLFL. DNA for the CDR3: TGTGCCAGCAGGCCGGAAAACACCGGGGTGCTGTTTTTA.

This chain uses TRBV5-1 with TRBJ2-1, with TRBD1 identical over 8 bases. In germline, CDR1 is SGHRS, CDR2 YFSETQ. V was clipped by 3 bases and J by 9 bases; unmatched bases: 8. The CDR3 is 14 residues long. In DNA form, the CDR3 reads TGCGCCAGCAGCTCGAGGACAGGGATCCGTGAGCAGTTCTTC. This encodes CASSSRTGIREQFF.

Ten or more counts support this clonotype. This sequence joins TRBV10-3 and TRBJ2-2; no clear D gene. Germline values: CDR1 ENHRY, CDR2 SYGVKD. Deletions cut 1 base from V and 0 bases from J, with 6 bases between. The CDR3 covers 15 residues. The CDR3 spells CAISEYPPNTGELFF. The CDR3 coding sequence is TGTGCCATCAGTGAGTACCCGCCGAACACCGGGGAGCTGTTTTTT.

The CDR3 reads CASRRGVANYGYTF. Here the CDR3 DNA reads TGTGCCAGCAGGCGAGGGGTCGCCAACTATGGCTACACCTTC. The chain has TRBV11-2 and TRBJ1-2, with D possibly TRBD1 on 5 matching bases. The CDR3 spans 14 residues. Germline V gene lookup returns CDR1 SGHAT and CDR2 FQNNGV. V lost 6 bases to trimming and J lost 2 bases, with 13 bases between them.

CDR3 in DNA: TGTGCCAGCTCCGGGACTAAAGGGGATACGCAGTATTTT. Translation gives CASSGTKGDTQYF. The rearrangement uses TRBV28 and TRBJ2-3; 7 positions agree with TRBD2. Per germline, CDR1 MDHEN and CDR2 SYDVKM. The J segment lost 6 bases and the V segment lost 8 bases, leaving 8 bases of the junction unmatched. This CDR3 spans 13 amino acids. Together with reference TRBV28 and TRBJ2-3, the CDR3 gives the full variable domain: DVKVTQSSRYLVKRTGEKVFLECVQDMDHENMFWYRQDPGLGLRLIYFSYDVKMKEKGDIPEGYSVSREKKERFSLILESASTNQTSMYLCASSGTKGDTQYFGPGTRLTVL.

The CDR3 here is CASSDLNRHQPQHF. The CDR3 nucleotides read TGTGCCAGCAGTGATCTGAATCGGCATCAGCCCCAGCATTTT. The V call is TRBV2, the J call TRBJ1-5; unclear D gene. This CDR3 is built from 14 residues. V was trimmed by 3 bases and J by 5 bases, leaving 11 bases between them. Germline-derived CDR1 and CDR2 are SNHLY and FYNNEI. The complete variable domain, with remaining parts taken from reference TRBV2 and TRBJ1-5, reads EPEVTQTPSHQVTQMGQEVILRCVPISNHLYFYWYRQILGQKVEFLVSFYNNEISEKSEIFDDQFSVERPDGSNFTLKIRSTKLEDSAMYFCASSDLNRHQPQHFGDGTRLSIL.

The chain uses TRBV4-2 and TRBJ2-3; 15 bases align to TRBD2. The V segment lost 3 bases and the J segment 2 bases; nucleotides outside the gene matches: 3. The CDR3 totals 17 residues. Germline V gives CDR1 LGHNA, CDR2 YNFKEQ. The CDR3 DNA sequence: TGTGCCAGCAGCCAGGGACTAGCGGGGGGTGTCACAGATACGCAGTATTTT. Amino acids: CASSQGLAGGVTDTQYF.

This chain connects TRBV10-2 to TRBJ2-1; unclear D gene. The germline V and J ends were trimmed by 6 bases and 9 bases, with 9 bases remaining between them. The length of the CDR3 is 11 residues. CDR1 and CDR2 (germline): WSHSY, SAAADI. CDR3: CASSSDSEQFF. The CDR3 DNA sequence: TGCGCCAGCAGCTCGGATTCTGAGCAGTTCTTC.

The chain joins TRBV5-1 to TRBJ2-3; D tentatively reads TRBD1 or TRBD2 (5 bases each). CDR3 length: 14 amino acids. Germline CDR1 SGHRS, CDR2 YFSETQ. V was cut by 3 bases and J by 5 bases, with 13 bases left in between. CDR3 in amino acids: CASSSGPARDTQYF. The CDR3 nucleotides are TGCGCCAGCAGCTCGGGACCAGCACGAGATACGCAGTATTTT.

V usage is TRBV3-1 and J usage is TRBJ2-3; 8 bases agree with TRBD2. Germline CDR1 LGHDT, CDR2 YNNKEL (reference sequence). The CDR3 covers 14 residues. Trimming took 4 bases from V and 3 from J; bases not matched to a gene: 3. The CDR3 protein is CASSLAGKTDTQYF. CDR3 in DNA: TGTGCCAGCAGCCTAGCGGGGAAGACAGATACGCAGTATTTT.